Following are 24 T cell receptor beta chains from one sample sequenced in a study of regulatory T cells in long-lasting Graves disease. Sequencing libraries for TCR beta were prepared with iRepertoire HTBI primers and Arm-PCR of CDR3 regions. MiXCR was run by TCRdb on the multiplex PCR reads, yielding one entry per CDR3 protein. Of a few hundred thousand distinct CDR3 sequences detected, about 13% appear once; the ten largest clones hold under 10%. Noted time point: newly diagnosed GD, antithyroid drugs for less than 3 months. With RNA extracted from PBMCs as input, the TCR library was made. These same records also appear under a second study, on T cells in Graves' hyperthyroidism and ophthalmopathy.

Sequenced here: peripheral blood mononuclear cells (PBMCs), sampled at new diagnosis, from a patient treated with antithyroid drugs. Receptors originate from a man aged 30 to 39 with Graves disease.

The chain links TRBV2 to TRBJ2-1; TRBD2 agrees at 7 bases. CDR3 length equals 16 residues. Losses at the gene ends were 3 bases for V and 5 bases for J; bases not matched to a gene: 10. Germline CDR1 SNHLY, CDR2 FYNNEI. The CDR3 sequence: CASSEASGALDNEQFF. The CDR3 nucleotides read TGTGCCAGCAGTGAGGCTAGCGGAGCCTTGGACAATGAGCAGTTCTTC.

Details on this clonotype: This may arise from a read error, as a much more abundant clone is one base away. The chain couples TRBV12-3 or TRBV12-4 to TRBJ2-1; D gene unclear. CDR3 length equals 15 residues. The V gene lost 3 bases and the J gene lost 5 bases, with 14 bases spanning the gap. The CDR3 here is CASSLLGSRDNEQFF. CDR3 DNA: TGTGCCAGCAGTTTGTTGGGCAGTCGGGACAATGAGCAGTTCTTC.

This clonotype was counted only a few times. This CDR3 reads CASSSHWDQPQHF. DNA for the CDR3: TGCGCCAGCAGCTCCCACTGGGATCAGCCCCAGCATTTT. The chain couples TRBV5-1 to TRBJ1-5, with no clear D. V shed 3 bases and J shed 5 bases, with 9 bases lying between them. Germline V gene data show CDR1 as SGHRS and CDR2 as YFSETQ. The length of the CDR3 is 13 residues.

This clonotype was seen a few times. The chain is built from TRBV9 and TRBJ2-7; 15 bases are a match to TRBD2. The CDR3 is made up of 15 amino acids. V lost 3 bases, J lost 4 bases, and 2 bases stayed unmatched. Germline CDR1 and CDR2: SGDLS and YYNGEE. The CDR3 coding sequence is TGTGCCAGCAGCGGGACTAGCGGGAGGGCGTACGAGCAGTACTTC. The encoded protein is CASSGTSGRAYEQYF.

The sample holds many counts of this clonotype. This chain uses TRBV6-1 with TRBJ2-3; 9 bases align to TRBD1. V lost 6 bases to trimming and J lost 2 bases; unmatched junction nucleotides: 9. Germline CDR1 and CDR2: MNHNS and SASEGT. The CDR3 is 16 residues long. This CDR3 is CASSLDRGSLTDTQYF. CDR3 DNA: TGTGCCAGCAGCCTCGACAGGGGGAGCCTCACAGATACGCAGTATTTT.

On this clonotype: A much larger clone is a single base away; this may be a read error. This rearrangement joins TRBV5-1 to TRBJ2-1; unclear D gene. This CDR3 is built from 12 residues. Germline lookup yields CDR1 SGHRS and CDR2 YFSETQ. The ends were cut back, 4 bases at V and 13 bases at J, with 15 bases in the middle. CDR3 region: CASSPDVETQFF. The CDR3 coding sequence is TGCGCCAGCAGCCCGGACGTAGAGACCCAGTTCTTC.

This clonotype was picked up many times. The chain joins TRBV2 to TRBJ2-1; D not resolved. The length of the CDR3 is 15 residues. With 5 bases removed from V and 0 bases from J, the gap between germline ends came to 11 bases. The germline gives CDR1 SNHLY, CDR2 FYNNEI. For the CDR3, the DNA is TGTGCCAGCAGTCTGCGGTTACTCTCCTACAATGAGCAGTTCTTC. This encodes CASSLRLLSYNEQFF.

Details on this clonotype: This clone may be a read error of a much larger clone one base away. The chain is built from TRBV12-3 or TRBV12-4 and TRBJ1-3; possible D gene TRBD1, 5 bases. This CDR3 contains 13 residues. CDR3 in DNA: TGTGCCACCAGTAGGGGCTCTGCAAACACCATATATTTT. Amino acids: CATSRGSANTIYF.

This clonotype came up a few times. The chain couples TRBV4-1 to TRBJ2-5; a possible D gene is TRBD1 (6 bases). Looked up from germline, CDR1 is MGHRA and CDR2 is YSYEKL. V was pared by 4 bases and J by 4 bases, with 16 bases between. This CDR3 contains 15 residues. DNA of the CDR3: TGCGCCAGCAGCCCGACTCAGGGGCATGGAGAGACCCAGTACTTC. Its protein is CASSPTQGHGETQYF.

The table lists this clonotype with many counts. The V gene is TRBV29-1, the J gene TRBJ2-1; TRBD1 or TRBD2 may be the D gene (6 bases each). V was clipped by 5 bases and J by 10 bases, with 18 bases between them. This CDR3 contains 13 residues. Germline lookup yields CDR1 SQVTM and CDR2 ANQGSEA. The CDR3 here is CSVPGAQRREQFF. CDR3 bases: TGCAGCGTTCCGGGGGCGCAGAGAAGGGAGCAGTTCTTC.

This clonotype was recorded many times. The chain employs TRBV12-3 or TRBV12-4 and TRBJ2-3; possibly TRBD2 for D (6 bases). V lost 7 bases to trimming and J lost 5 bases, with 19 bases between them. The CDR3 loop spans 15 amino acids. CDR3 amino acids: CASNNPLATGDTQYF. Here the CDR3 DNA reads TGTGCCAGCAACAATCCCCTAGCGACGGGAGATACGCAGTATTTT.

About this clonotype: Since a much larger clone is just one base distant, this may be a read error. Since no conserved phenylalanine or tryptophan closes the CDR3, a read error is the likely cause. V and J are TRBV5-1 and TRBJ1-2; possible D gene TRBD1, 5 bases. V was clipped by 4 bases and J by 8 bases, with 12 bases between them. This CDR3 has 12 residues. Looked up from germline, CDR1 is SGHRS and CDR2 is YFSETQ. DNA for the CDR3: TGCGCCAGCAGCGTAGGGACGGCGGGCTACACCCTC. This translates into CASSVGTAGYTL.

This clonotype was detected many times. The chain is built from TRBV6-5 and TRBJ2-3, with D unresolved. The germline V and J ends were trimmed by 0 bases and 8 bases, with 9 bases remaining between them. This CDR3 has 13 residues. The germline CDR1 and CDR2 sequences are MNHEY and SVGAGI. CDR3 loop: CASSYSMLGTQYF. The CDR3 DNA follows: TGTGCCAGCAGTTACTCAATGCTAGGTACGCAGTATTTT.

This clonotype occurred many times. V and J are TRBV12-3 or TRBV12-4 and TRBJ1-5; D not certain. The CDR3 totals 14 residues. The V gene lost 5 bases and the J gene lost 0 bases, with 8 bases spanning the gap. The CDR3 reads CASSQAYSNQPQHF. The CDR3 nucleotides are TGTGCCAGCAGTCAGGCGTATAGCAATCAGCCCCAGCATTTT.

This clonotype was found many times. This CDR3 reads CSARPGVHQPQHF. CDR3 DNA sequence: TGCAGTGCTCGTCCGGGGGTGCATCAGCCCCAGCATTTT. The chain carries TRBV20-1 and TRBJ1-5; D is perhaps TRBD1 (5 bases). In germline, CDR1 is DFQATT, CDR2 SNEGSKA (reference sequence). V was pared by 5 bases and J by 5 bases, with 13 bases between. The CDR3 runs to 13 residues.

This clonotype was seen ten or more times. The chain combines TRBV27 with TRBJ1-1; possible D gene TRBD1, 6 bases. Trimming left V 10 bases short and J 0 bases short, with 12 bases between. This CDR3 comprises 13 residues. Germline CDR1 is MNHEY and CDR2 is SMNVEV (reference sequence). The CDR3 DNA reads as TGTGCCACCCGAGGACAGATGAACACTGAAGCTTTCTTT. This gives the protein CATRGQMNTEAFF.

Ten or more counts support this clonotype. The rearrangement joins TRBV20-1 to TRBJ1-2; D is uncertain. This CDR3 is 12 amino acids long. Trimming stripped 1 base from V and 6 bases from J, with 9 bases between. Germline CDR1 is DFQATT and CDR2 is SNEGSKA (reference sequence). CDR3: CSARGVLDGYTF. CDR3 nucleotides: TGCAGTGCTAGAGGGGTTTTGGATGGCTACACCTTC.

This chain connects TRBV5-6 to TRBJ2-5; D may be TRBD1 (6 bases). Per germline, CDR1 SGHDT and CDR2 YYEEEE. This CDR3 has 14 residues. Trimming shortened V by 3 bases and J by 2 bases, and 11 bases separated the two germline ends. CDR3 in amino acids: CASSSVGGQETQYF. The CDR3 DNA reads TGTGCCAGCAGCTCCGTAGGGGGACAAGAGACCCAGTACTTC.

This clonotype was observed many times. The rearrangement uses TRBV27 and TRBJ2-7; D unclear. The V end was cut by 0 bases, the J end by 0 bases, with 6 bases between. CDR3 size: 14 residues. CDR1 is MNHEY, CDR2 SMNVEV, per germline (reference sequence). The CDR3 DNA sequence: TGTGCCAGCAGTTTATCGAAACACTCCTACGAGCAGTACTTC. It codes for CASSLSKHSYEQYF.

The rearrangement uses TRBV2 and TRBJ2-2; TRBD2 matches 13 bases. Trimming cost V 10 bases and J 7 bases; bases outside gene matches: 6. Germline CDR1 is SNHLY and CDR2 is FYNNEI. The CDR3 is 14 amino acids. CDR3 nucleotide sequence: TGTGCCATCCGGACTAGCGGGAGAGTCGGGGAGCTGTTTTTT. Protein sequence: CAIRTSGRVGELFF.

V and J are TRBV9 and TRBJ2-7; either TRBD1 or TRBD2 may supply D (6 bases each). Germline lookup yields CDR1 SGDLS and CDR2 YYNGEE. The CDR3 is made up of 23 amino acids. V was clipped by 1 base and J by 0 bases, with 35 bases between them. The chain's CDR3 is CASSVSPRPHRGGPWQPSYEQYF. As DNA, the CDR3 is TGTGCCAGCAGCGTATCCCCAAGGCCCCATCGAGGGGGGCCCTGGCAGCCCTCCTACGAGCAGTACTTC. Complete variable domain (other parts from reference TRBV9 and TRBJ2-7): DSGVTQTPKHLITATGQRVTLRCSPRSGDLSVYWYQQSLDQGLQFLIQYYNGEERAKGNILERFSAQQFPDLHSELNLSSLELGDSALYFCASSVSPRPHRGGPWQPSYEQYFGPGTRLTVT.

This clonotype was observed at least ten times. The chain carries TRBV11-2 and TRBJ2-2, with 11 bases aligning to TRBD2. Germline-derived CDR1 and CDR2 are SGHAT and FQNNGV. The CDR3 has 14 residues. Trimming took 6 bases from V and 5 from J; bases not matched to a gene: 2. This CDR3 is CASRWTSGTGELFF. CDR3 bases: TGTGCCAGCAGATGGACTAGCGGGACCGGGGAGCTGTTTTTT.

This clonotype turned up a few times. The chain is built from TRBV7-6 and TRBJ2-3; 8 nucleotides line up with TRBD2. From germline, CDR1 is SGHVS and CDR2 FNYEAQ. Trimming at V came to 6 bases and at J to 2 bases, leaving 10 bases not matched to a gene. The CDR3 has 16 residues. This CDR3 is CASSPTGSGATDTQYF. The CDR3 DNA is TGTGCCAGCAGTCCAACCGGTAGCGGGGCCACAGATACGCAGTATTTT.

This clonotype was counted ten times or more. The V call is TRBV20-1, the J call TRBJ2-5, with 9 bases identical to TRBD2. In germline, CDR1 is DFQATT, CDR2 SNEGSKA (reference sequence). J lost 5 bases, V lost 2 bases, and 9 bases had no gene match. This CDR3 has 15 residues. This CDR3 is CSARPPGLASETQYF. CDR3 sequence (DNA): TGCAGTGCTAGACCCCCCGGACTAGCGAGTGAGACCCAGTACTTC.